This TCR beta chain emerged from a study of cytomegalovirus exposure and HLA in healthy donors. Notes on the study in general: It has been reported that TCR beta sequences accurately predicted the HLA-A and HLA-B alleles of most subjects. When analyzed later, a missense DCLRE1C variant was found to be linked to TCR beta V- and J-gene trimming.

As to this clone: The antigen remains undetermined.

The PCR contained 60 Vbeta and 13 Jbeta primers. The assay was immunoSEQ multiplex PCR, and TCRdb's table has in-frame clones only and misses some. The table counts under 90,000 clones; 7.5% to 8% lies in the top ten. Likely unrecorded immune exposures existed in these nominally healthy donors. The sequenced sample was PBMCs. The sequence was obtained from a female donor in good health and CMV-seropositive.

Written as DNA, the CDR3 is TGTGCCAGCAGCCCGATACATGAGGCCGCGGGGCCCCAGCATTTT. Protein: CASSPIHEAAGPQHF. The chain is built from TRBV7-8 and TRBJ1-5, with D hard to call. Germline V CDR1 and CDR2: SGHVS, FQNEAQ. CDR3 length: 15 residues. Trimming took 5 bases from V and 9 from J, leaving 20 bases between them.